This T cell receptor beta chain was identified in a study of blood T cell repertoires in COVID-19 (TCRdb year 2020). Some background on the complete study: The collaborator samples originated in the United States, Italy and Spain and spanned the acute and convalescent phases of COVID-19. A freely available public database, intended as a resource for researchers studying the immune response to SARS-CoV-2, is where the repertoires were released. The sample metadata nearly always contained a de-identified subject ID, COVID-19 status, age in years and sex. Deeply sampled blood TCRbeta repertoires from subjects exposed to, actively infected with, or recovered from COVID-19 were included in the dataset. The material from the prospective study consisted of cDNA or gDNA derived from T cells, B-cell-depleted T cells, or PBMCs. HLA class I and class II types, where available, came from metadata supplied by the sample provider rather than from assay-based typing. The samples were drawn from the first 160 participants of the ongoing ImmuneRACE study and from more than 1,000 subjects provided by 6 global collaborators.

For CDR1 and CDR2, the germline V gene lists MNHNS and SASEGT. V is reduced by 3 bases and J by 6 bases, leaving a spacing of 17 bases between them. Its CDR3 holds 15 amino acids, cysteine through phenylalanine. Here the CDR3 DNA is all that survives: 45 bases in frame from base 1. TCRbeta CDR3 regions were amplified from genomic DNA using the immunoSEQ Assay, a bias-controlled multiplex PCR. As for the authors' bioinformatics: The number of nucleated cells in each sample was estimated from the amplification of reference gene primers within the assay. To quantify the absolute abundance of each unique TCRbeta CDR3 rearrangement, sequence reads were collapsed and filtered. For each sample, productive Simpson clonality was calculated as the square root of Simpson's diversity index over productive rearrangements. In TCRdb, the immuneACCESS table is reduced to in-frame sequences with V and J assigned. These tables do not hold every clone; where another copy was compared, an unresolved V gene accounts for under half, and the others remain unexplained. The DNA was the basis for D and trimming; V, J and clone size are from that table. This sample has 100,000 to 150,000 clones in its table, and less than 90% of those were observed once. The ten largest clones capture under 2.5% of the sample.

A remark on this clone: What this receptor recognizes is not known. Within one base of it there is no much larger clone, and no base qualities were kept.

Overall study results and their limits: The quantity of clinical and demographic metadata differed by source and by participant and was supplied without curation.

Collaborating institutions collected whole blood in K2EDTA tubes following their own protocols. For TCRbeta analysis, collaborators shipped samples as frozen whole blood, isolated PBMCs, or DNA extracted from either of those sample types. The V gene is TRBV6-1 and the J gene is TRBJ1-2, with the D gene uncertain. Sequenced sample: peripheral blood. The receptor was isolated from a man between 65 and 85 years old with acute or convalescent COVID-19. CDR3 loop: CASSELGGRSHGYTF. Here is the DNA: TGTGCCAGCAGTGAGCTGGGTGGGAGAAGCCATGGCTACACCTTC.